Following are 6 T cell receptor beta chains from one sample sequenced in a study of cytomegalovirus exposure and HLA in healthy donors. PCR amplification relied on 60 Vbeta primers (plus 13 Jbeta primers). Generated by immunoSEQ multiplex PCR, the TCRdb table keeps only in-frame clones and is missing some. Here the sample spans 95,000 to 120,000 clones, about 77% being singletons. What was sequenced was PBMCs. The origin of the receptors is a woman in her twenties or thirties in good health and CMV-seropositive.

V and J are TRBV5-1 and TRBJ1-2; 9 bases line up with TRBD1. J was trimmed by 7 bases and V by 4 bases; bases with no gene match: 5. This CDR3 contains 13 residues. The germline V gene encodes CDR1 SGHRS and CDR2 YFSETQ. The CDR3 nucleotides are TGCGCCAGCAGCGGCGGGACAGGGTCTGGCTACACCTTC. Its protein is CASSGGTGSGYTF.

The table lists this clone with a count of one. J is TRBJ2-7 and V is TRBV13; D may be TRBD1 (7 bases). Trimming removed 3 bases at V and 4 bases at J, with 16 bases between. CDR3 length equals 15 residues. Germline V CDR1 and CDR2: PRHDT, FYEKMQ (reference sequence). CDR3 in amino acids: CASSFGGGGRYEQYF. CDR3 sequence (DNA): TGTGCCAGCAGCTTCGGAGGGGGCGGTAGATACGAGCAGTACTTC.

V is TRBV4-2 and J is TRBJ2-7; 11 bases line up with TRBD2. CDR1 LGHNA and CDR2 YNFKEQ come from the germline V gene. Unmatched junction bases numbered 7, after V lost 1 base and J lost 2 bases. The CDR3 totals 17 residues. The CDR3 bases are TGTGCCAGCAGCCAAGCTGTACTAGCGGGGGAAGCCTACGAGCAGTACTTC. Amino acids: CASSQAVLAGEAYEQYF.

The rearrangement links TRBV6-1 to TRBJ2-7; D is uncertain. With 6 bases removed from V and 2 bases from J, the gap between germline ends came to 8 bases. The CDR3 contains 12 residues. Per germline, CDR1 MNHNS and CDR2 SASEGT. CDR3 in amino acids: CASSRLPYEQYF. The DNA for the CDR3 is TGTGCCAGCAGCAGGCTGCCCTACGAGCAGTACTTC.

The rearrangement links TRBV19 to TRBJ1-5; D call uncertain. Between the trimmed V and J ends, which lost 3 bases and 4 bases, there was a span of 13 bases. CDR3 length: 15 residues. Germline V gives CDR1 LNHDA, CDR2 SQIVND (reference sequence). CDR3 protein: CASSIPGPPNQPQHF. DNA of the CDR3: TGTGCCAGTAGTATTCCTGGGCCCCCAAATCAGCCCCAGCATTTT.

The chain recombines TRBV5-1 with TRBJ2-3, with D maybe TRBD2 (6 bases). CDR3 size: 17 residues. V was clipped by 2 bases and J by 0 bases, with 16 bases between them. Germline V gene data show CDR1 as SGHRS and CDR2 as YFSETQ. CDR3 sequence: CASSLPPAAGSTDTQYF. The CDR3 DNA reads as TGCGCCAGCAGCTTACCCCCCGCAGCGGGTAGCACAGATACGCAGTATTTT.